This T cell receptor (beta chain) came from a study of OX40 agonist ivuxolimab in advanced cancers. About the research overall: Patients achieving partial responses numbered three: one hepatocellular carcinoma case and two cutaneous melanoma cases. General study points: Antigen specificity of clonally expanded peripheral T cells was not established.

In regard to this clone: Its antigen is unidentified.

Here immunoSEQ multiplex PCR was the method, and the copy in TCRdb shows in-frame clones only, minus some. The data contain over 15,000 clones, 65% to 85% of them singletons. Source: CD4+ or CD8+ T cells sorted from blood, taken in a trial of the OX40 agonist ivuxolimab. The receptor was derived from an adult with an advanced solid tumor such as melanoma, head and neck, liver or kidney cancer.

CDR3 region: CSVATGSEKLFF. CDR3 sequence (DNA): TGCAGCGTGGCAACAGGGTCTGAAAAACTGTTTTTT. This sequence joins TRBV29-1 and TRBJ1-4; possibly TRBD1 for D (6 bases). Germline CDR1 is SQVTM and CDR2 is ANQGSEA. V was trimmed by 6 bases and J by 7 bases, leaving 12 bases between them. CDR3 length: 12 residues.